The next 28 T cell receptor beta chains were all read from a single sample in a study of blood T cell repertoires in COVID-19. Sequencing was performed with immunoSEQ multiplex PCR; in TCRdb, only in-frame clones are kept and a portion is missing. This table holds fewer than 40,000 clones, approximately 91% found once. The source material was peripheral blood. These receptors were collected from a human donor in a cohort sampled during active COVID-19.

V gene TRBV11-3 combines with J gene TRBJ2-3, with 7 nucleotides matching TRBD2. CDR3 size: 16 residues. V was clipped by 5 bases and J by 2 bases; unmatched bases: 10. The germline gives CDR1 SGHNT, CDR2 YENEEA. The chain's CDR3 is CASSGVGGENTDTQYF. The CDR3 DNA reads TGTGCCAGCAGCGGGGTGGGAGGGGAGAACACAGATACGCAGTATTTT.

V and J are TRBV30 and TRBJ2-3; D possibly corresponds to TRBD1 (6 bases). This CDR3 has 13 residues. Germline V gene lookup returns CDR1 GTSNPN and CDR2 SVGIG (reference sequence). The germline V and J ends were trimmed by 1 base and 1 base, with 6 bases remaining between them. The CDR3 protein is CAWSGQGTDTQYF. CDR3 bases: TGTGCCTGGAGTGGACAGGGCACAGATACGCAGTATTTT.

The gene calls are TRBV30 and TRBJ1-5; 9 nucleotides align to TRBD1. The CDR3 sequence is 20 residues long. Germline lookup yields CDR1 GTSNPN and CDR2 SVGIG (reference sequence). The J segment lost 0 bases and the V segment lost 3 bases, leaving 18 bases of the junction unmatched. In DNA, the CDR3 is TGTGCCTGGAGCCGCCCCCCGACAGGGGGAGGGTTCCCTAGCAATCAGCCCCAGCATTTT. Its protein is CAWSRPPTGGGFPSNQPQHF.

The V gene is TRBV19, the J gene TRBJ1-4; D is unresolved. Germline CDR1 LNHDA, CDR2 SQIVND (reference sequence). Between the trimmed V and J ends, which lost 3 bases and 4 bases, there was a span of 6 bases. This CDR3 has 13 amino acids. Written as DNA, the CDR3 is TGTGCCAGTAGTATGTACGGTAATGAAAAACTGTTTTTT. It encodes CASSMYGNEKLFF.

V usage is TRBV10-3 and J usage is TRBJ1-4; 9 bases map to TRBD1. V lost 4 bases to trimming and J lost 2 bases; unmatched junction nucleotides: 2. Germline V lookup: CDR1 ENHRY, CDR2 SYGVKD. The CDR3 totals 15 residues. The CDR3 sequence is CAISGGQGTNEKLFF. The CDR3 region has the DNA TGTGCCATCAGTGGGGGACAGGGTACTAATGAAAAACTGTTTTTT.

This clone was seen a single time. The CDR3 region has the DNA TGTGCCAGCAGCGACAGGGTAGAGGACTATGGCTACACCTTC. It codes for CASSDRVEDYGYTF. The J gene is TRBJ1-2, the V gene TRBV9; D is perhaps TRBD1 (6 bases). This CDR3 has 14 amino acids. Trimming stripped 3 bases from V and 3 bases from J, with 12 bases between. Germline values: CDR1 SGDLS, CDR2 YYNGEE. The full variable domain, in which reference TRBV9 and TRBJ1-2 provide the parts outside the CDR3, is DSGVTQTPKHLITATGQRVTLRCSPRSGDLSVYWYQQSLDQGLQFLIQYYNGEERAKGNILERFSAQQFPDLHSELNLSSLELGDSALYFCASSDRVEDYGYTFGSGTRLTVV.

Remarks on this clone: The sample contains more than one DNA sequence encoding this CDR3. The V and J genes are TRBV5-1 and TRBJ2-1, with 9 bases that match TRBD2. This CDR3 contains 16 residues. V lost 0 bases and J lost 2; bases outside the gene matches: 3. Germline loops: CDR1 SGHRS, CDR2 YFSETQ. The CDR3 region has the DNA TGCGCCAGCAGCTTGGGTGGCGGGGGGGCCTACAATGAGCAGTTCTTC. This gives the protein CASSLGGGGAYNEQFF.

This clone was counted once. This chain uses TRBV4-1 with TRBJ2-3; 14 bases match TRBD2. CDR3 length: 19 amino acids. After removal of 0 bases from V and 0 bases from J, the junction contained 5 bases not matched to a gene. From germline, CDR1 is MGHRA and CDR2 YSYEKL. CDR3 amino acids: CASSQDQGLAGESTDTQYF. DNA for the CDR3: TGCGCCAGCAGCCAAGATCAGGGACTAGCGGGGGAAAGCACAGATACGCAGTATTTT.

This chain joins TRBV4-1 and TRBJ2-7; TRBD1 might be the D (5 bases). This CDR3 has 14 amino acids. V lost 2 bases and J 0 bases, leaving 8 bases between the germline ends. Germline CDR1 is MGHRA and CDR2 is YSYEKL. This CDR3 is CASSQNRSSYEQYV. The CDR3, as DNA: TGCGCCAGCAGCCAAAACAGGAGCTCCTACGAGCAGTACGTC.

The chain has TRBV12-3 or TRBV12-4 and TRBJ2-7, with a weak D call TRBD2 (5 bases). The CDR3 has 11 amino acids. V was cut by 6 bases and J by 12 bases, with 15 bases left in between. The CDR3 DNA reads TGTGCCAGCAGCTCCGGGGTTAGGACGTACGTC. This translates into CASSSGVRTYV.

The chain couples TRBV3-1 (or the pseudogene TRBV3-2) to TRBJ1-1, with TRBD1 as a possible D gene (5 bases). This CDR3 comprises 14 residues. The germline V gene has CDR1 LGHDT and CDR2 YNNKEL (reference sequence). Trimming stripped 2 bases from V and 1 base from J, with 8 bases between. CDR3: CASSQPQGNTEAFF. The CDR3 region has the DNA TGTGCCAGCAGCCAACCCCAGGGGAACACTGAAGCTTTCTTT.

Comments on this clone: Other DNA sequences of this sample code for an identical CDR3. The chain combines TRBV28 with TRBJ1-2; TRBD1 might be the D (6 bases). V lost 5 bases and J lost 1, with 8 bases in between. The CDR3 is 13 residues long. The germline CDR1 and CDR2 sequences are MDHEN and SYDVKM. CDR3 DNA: TGTGCCAGCAGTACAGGGATTAACTATGGCTACACCTTC. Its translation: CASSTGINYGYTF.

DNA of the CDR3: TGTGCCAGCAGCCAACGGGCCGGCGGGTGGGCATACAATGAGCAGTTCTTC. Translation: CASSQRAGGWAYNEQFF. V is TRBV3-1 (or the pseudogene TRBV3-2) and J is TRBJ2-1, with a tentative D call TRBD2 (5 bases). V was clipped by 2 bases and J by 4 bases, with 18 bases between them. The CDR3 length is 17 residues. Germline CDR1 reads LGHDT; CDR2 reads YNNKEL (reference sequence).

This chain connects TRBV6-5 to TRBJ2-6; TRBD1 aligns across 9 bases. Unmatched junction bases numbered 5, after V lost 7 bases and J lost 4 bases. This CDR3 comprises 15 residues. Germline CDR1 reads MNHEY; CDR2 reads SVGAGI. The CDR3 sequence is CASKTGGVGANVLTF. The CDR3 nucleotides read TGTGCCAGCAAAACAGGGGGCGTGGGGGCCAACGTCCTGACTTTC.

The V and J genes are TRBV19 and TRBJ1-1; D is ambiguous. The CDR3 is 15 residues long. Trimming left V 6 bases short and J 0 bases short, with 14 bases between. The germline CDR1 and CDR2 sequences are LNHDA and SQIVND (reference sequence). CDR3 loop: CASRLGASVNTEAFF. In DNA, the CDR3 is TGTGCCAGTAGGCTGGGAGCCAGCGTGAACACTGAAGCTTTCTTT.

Written as DNA, the CDR3 is TGTGCCAGCAGTGTAGGGGGTACTGGAGATACGCAGTATTTT. Translation: CASSVGGTGDTQYF. V and J are TRBV2 and TRBJ2-3, with D maybe TRBD1 (6 bases). There are 14 residues in the CDR3. Germline CDR1 and CDR2: SNHLY and FYNNEI. V was pared by 4 bases and J by 5 bases, with 13 bases between.

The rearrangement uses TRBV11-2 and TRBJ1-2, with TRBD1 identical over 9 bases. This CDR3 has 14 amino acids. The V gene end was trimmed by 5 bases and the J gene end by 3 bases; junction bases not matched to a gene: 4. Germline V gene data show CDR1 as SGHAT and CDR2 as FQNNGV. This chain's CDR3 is CASSPGQGDYGYTF. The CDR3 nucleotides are TGTGCCAGCAGCCCGGGACAGGGTGACTATGGCTACACCTTC. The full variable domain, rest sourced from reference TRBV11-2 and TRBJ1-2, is EAGVAQSPRYKIIEKRQSVAFWCNPISGHATLYWYQQILGQGPKLLIQFQNNGVVDDSQLPKDRFSAERLKGVDSTLKIQPAKLEDSAVYLCASSPGQGDYGYTFGSGTRLTVV.

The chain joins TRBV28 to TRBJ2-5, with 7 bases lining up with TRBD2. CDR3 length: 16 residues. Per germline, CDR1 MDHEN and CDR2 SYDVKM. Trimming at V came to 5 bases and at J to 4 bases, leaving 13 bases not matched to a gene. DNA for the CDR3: TGTGCCAGCAGTCCAACCGGGACTACGGGTGGAGAGACCCAGTACTTC. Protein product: CASSPTGTTGGETQYF.

The CDR3, as DNA: TGTGCCAGCAGCCAAGGGCTAGCACCAGATACGCAGTATTTT. It yields the protein CASSQGLAPDTQYF. The J gene is TRBJ2-3, the V gene TRBV4-2; possibly TRBD2 for D (5 bases). V lost 1 base and J lost 4, with 9 bases in between. Germline V gene lookup returns CDR1 LGHNA and CDR2 YNFKEQ. The CDR3 contains 14 residues.

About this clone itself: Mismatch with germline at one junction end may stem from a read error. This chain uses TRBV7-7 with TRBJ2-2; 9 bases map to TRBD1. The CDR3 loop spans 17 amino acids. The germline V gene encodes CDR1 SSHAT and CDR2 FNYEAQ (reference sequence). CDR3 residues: CASSVLPGQGEIGELFF. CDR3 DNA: TGTGCTAGCAGCGTCCTCCCGGGACAGGGAGAAATCGGGGAGCTGTTTTTT.

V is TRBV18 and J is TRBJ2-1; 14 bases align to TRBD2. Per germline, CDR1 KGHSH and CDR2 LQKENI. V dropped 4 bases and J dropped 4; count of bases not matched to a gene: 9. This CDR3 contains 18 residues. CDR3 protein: CASSRQGTSGGQYNEQFF. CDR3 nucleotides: TGTGCCAGCTCACGGCAGGGGACTAGCGGGGGCCAATACAATGAGCAGTTCTTC.

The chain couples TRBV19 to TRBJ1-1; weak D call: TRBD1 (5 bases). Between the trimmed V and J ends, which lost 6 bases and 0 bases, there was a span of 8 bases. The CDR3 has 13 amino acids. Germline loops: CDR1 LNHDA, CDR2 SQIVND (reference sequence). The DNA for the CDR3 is TGTGCCAGTAGCATGACAGTGAACACTGAAGCTTTCTTT. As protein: CASSMTVNTEAFF.

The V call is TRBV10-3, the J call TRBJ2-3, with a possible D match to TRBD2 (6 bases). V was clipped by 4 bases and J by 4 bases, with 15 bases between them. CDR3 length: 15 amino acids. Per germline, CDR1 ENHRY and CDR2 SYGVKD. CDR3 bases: TGTGCCATCAGTGCGGCGGGGTATGCCGCAGATACGCAGTATTTT. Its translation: CAISAAGYAADTQYF.

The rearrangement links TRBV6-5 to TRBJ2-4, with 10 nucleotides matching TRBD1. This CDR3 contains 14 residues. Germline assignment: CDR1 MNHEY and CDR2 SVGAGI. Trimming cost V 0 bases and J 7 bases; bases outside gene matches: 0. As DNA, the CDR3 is TGTGCCAGCAGTTACTCGGACAGGGGGAACATTCAGTACTTC. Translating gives CASSYSDRGNIQYF.

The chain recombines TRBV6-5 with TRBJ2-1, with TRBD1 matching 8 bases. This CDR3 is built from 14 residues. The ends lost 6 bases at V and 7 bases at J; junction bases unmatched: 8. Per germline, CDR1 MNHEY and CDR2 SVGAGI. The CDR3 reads CASSRGRQWNEQFF. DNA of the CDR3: TGTGCCAGCAGCAGGGGGCGGCAGTGGAATGAGCAGTTCTTC.

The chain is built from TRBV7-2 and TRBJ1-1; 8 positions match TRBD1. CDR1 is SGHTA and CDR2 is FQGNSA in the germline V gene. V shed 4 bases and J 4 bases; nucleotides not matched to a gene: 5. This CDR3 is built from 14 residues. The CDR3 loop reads CASSYRTGSTEAFF. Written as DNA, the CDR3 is TGTGCCAGCAGCTACCGGACAGGGAGCACTGAAGCTTTCTTT.

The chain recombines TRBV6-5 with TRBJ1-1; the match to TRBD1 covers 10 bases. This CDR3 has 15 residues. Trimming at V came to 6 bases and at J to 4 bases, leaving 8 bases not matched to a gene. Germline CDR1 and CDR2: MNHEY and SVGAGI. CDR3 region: CASSPTGGVSTEAFF. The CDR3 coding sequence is TGTGCCAGCAGCCCGACAGGGGGCGTGAGCACTGAAGCTTTCTTT.

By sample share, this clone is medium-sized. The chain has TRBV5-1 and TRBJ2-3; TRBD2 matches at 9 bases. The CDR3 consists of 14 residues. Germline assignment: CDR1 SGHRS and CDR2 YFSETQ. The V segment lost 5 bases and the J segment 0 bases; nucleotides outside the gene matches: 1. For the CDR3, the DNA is TGCGCCAGCAGTAGCGGGAGTAGCACAGATACGCAGTATTTT. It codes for CASSSGSSTDTQYF.